This paragraph covers one T cell receptor (beta chain) sequence. In this sample, this clonotype turned up a few times. It has no known antigen specificity. One base away there is no much larger clone; base qualities are not given. Every donor in the study was a healthy Caucasian. Three pairs of female monozygotic twins, all aged roughly 18 to 29 years, were included in the twin cohort. Positive isolation kits from Invitrogen were used to isolate CD4+ and CD8+ T cell populations. These data originate in a study of identical twins (dated by TCRdb to 2016 to 2017). A note on the overall study: TCR alpha and beta repertoires from monozygotic twins, unrelated adults of various ages and cord blood were deep-sequenced to test whether fetal clonotypes persist. To rule out contamination, replicate twin experiments were performed at different times with different library preparation protocols.

The study at large found these results: Out-of-frame TCR alpha sharing in monozygotic twins was systematically underestimated by recombination models, whereas sharing between unrelated individuals was in agreement with the recombination models. Compared with coincidental sharing between unrelated individuals, out-of-frame TCR alpha sequences shared between twins showed an excess of sequences with low generation probability. Invariant T cells such as MAIT and iNKT could partly confound zero-insertion analyses, although diverse VJ usage argued against such confounding for most clonotypes. The excess sharing between twins in beta out-of-frame sequences was weaker because fewer shared sequences reduced the signal-to-noise ratio. Abundant cord blood beta clonotypes had fewer insertions, young adult naive repertoires showed a similar but weaker trend, and memory repertoires showed no such trend. Because the same donors could not be followed over many years, the conclusions depended on cross-sectional statistical analysis.

Library preparation used 5' RACE. Sequencing was performed on an Illumina HiSeq 2000. A universal primer binding site was introduced by template switching, and a unique molecular identifier was present in the final cDNA, enabling accurate counting of TCR cDNA molecules. Specific primers in the conserved constant-segment region were used to synthesize first-strand cDNA for the TCR alpha and beta chains. To control for contamination, every cDNA library carried two barcodes: a SMART-Mk sample barcode plus Illumina barcodes. TruSeq adapter sequences and Illumina sample barcodes were added in two successive PCR steps. The Illumina HiSeq platform was used with custom primers to sequence TCR alpha and beta cDNA libraries. The study's own analysis went as follows. MiGEC was used to process raw reads and extract unique molecular identifiers, and MiXCR was used to find CDR3 positions. For each individual, recombination models were inferred using an EM algorithm with the repgenHMM and IGoR tools. Shared clonotypes were analyzed with the tcR package in R, and sharing was normalized by the product of cloneset sizes. Out-of-frame nonproductive sequences were analyzed to study raw recombination free of thymic and clonal selection effects. TCRdb took the public reads, trimmed them with fastp at Q25, ran MiXCR for clone calling and kept in-frame beta chains. Rows are unified per CDR3 protein, each entry keeping the most common DNA and genes. These V and J calls originate from TCRdb's pipeline instead of the authors' own analysis. The sample includes approximately 300,000 distinct CDR3 sequences, with nearly 9.5% observed a single time. The ten most abundant clones make up around 7.1% of the sample.

From its cysteine to its phenylalanine, the CDR3 spans 15 amino acids. Solely the CDR3 DNA is kept, with 45 bases framed from the first base. Via the germline V gene, CDR1 is SGHTA and CDR2 FQGNSA. V is reduced by 0 bases and J by 3 bases, leaving a spacing of 11 bases between them. Separately, the same data were catalogued under a study of yellow fever vaccine responses in identical twins. As that second study puts it: According to the authors, the vaccine-induced T cell response in identical twins seemed to be partly convergent and partly specific to each individual. Focusing on identical twins, the study followed the T cell clones that responded to the vaccine, and did so with precision.

The clonotype originates from a woman younger than 30 in good health. The sample was CD8+ T cells sorted from blood. The rearrangement joined TRBV7-2 to TRBJ1-1, with the D gene not clear enough to name. The nucleotide sequence is TGTGCCAGCAGCTTAGCCGATACAGTAGACACTGAAGCTTTCTTT. Translated, it gives CASSLADTVDTEAFF.